The next 10 T cell receptor beta chains were all read from a single sample in a study of cytomegalovirus exposure and HLA in healthy donors. The PCR used 60 Vbeta and 13 Jbeta primers. Produced via immunoSEQ multiplex PCR; TCRdb's table is partial and in-frame only. The sample holds about 130,000 clones; 70% to 75% are singletons and the top ten take less than 4%. The sequencing sample was made of PBMCs. The receptors were sampled from a man aged 25 to 40 in good health and CMV-seronegative.

The chain uses TRBV6-5 and TRBJ2-7; D may be TRBD1 (6 bases). The germline V gene encodes CDR1 MNHEY and CDR2 SVGAGI. V was clipped by 6 bases and J by 4 bases, with 19 bases between them. The CDR3 contains 15 residues. CDR3 sequence: CASSLRDTLFYEQYF. Here the CDR3 DNA reads TGTGCCAGCAGCCTCCGGGACACCTTGTTTTACGAGCAGTACTTC.

This clone was counted once. The chain combines TRBV28 with TRBJ1-4, with D maybe TRBD1 (5 bases). The CDR3 is 14 residues long. Trimming stripped 7 bases from V and 3 bases from J, with 12 bases between. Germline V gene data show CDR1 as MDHEN and CDR2 as SYDVKM. CDR3 in amino acids: CASISGGANEKLFF. The CDR3 DNA follows: TGTGCCAGCATTTCGGGAGGGGCTAATGAAAAACTGTTTTTT.

The chain is built from TRBV6-5 and TRBJ2-6; D is unclear. Germline values: CDR1 MNHEY, CDR2 SVGAGI. Trimming cost V 6 bases and J 0 bases, with 6 bases left between them. The CDR3 spans 14 residues. The CDR3 region is CASRTPSGANVLTF. The CDR3 DNA sequence: TGTGCCAGCAGGACACCCTCTGGGGCCAACGTCCTGACTTTC.

V usage is TRBV4-3 and J usage is TRBJ1-1, with 7 positions matching TRBD1. This CDR3 contains 14 residues. Losses at the gene ends were 3 bases for V and 11 bases for J; bases not matched to a gene: 12. In germline, CDR1 is LGHNA, CDR2 YSLEER. CDR3 DNA: TGCGCCAGCAGCCAGCGGACAGGTTTAATAGGTGCTTTCTTT. Protein sequence: CASSQRTGLIGAFF.

J is TRBJ2-5 and V is TRBV9; TRBD1 matches at 9 bases. The CDR3 covers 15 residues. Germline values: CDR1 SGDLS, CDR2 YYNGEE. V was pared by 0 bases and J by 5 bases, with 5 bases of the junction left unmatched. CDR3 region: CASSVGDRGLETQYF. The DNA of the CDR3 is TGTGCCAGCAGCGTAGGTGACAGGGGGTTGGAGACCCAGTACTTC.

The count of this clone is one. The rearrangement links TRBV11-2 to TRBJ1-1, with 8 bases that match TRBD1. The germline gives CDR1 SGHAT, CDR2 FQNNGV. This CDR3 has 15 amino acids. Unmatched junction bases numbered 10, after V lost 5 bases and J lost 5 bases. CDR3 loop: CASSPLGQGWTEAFF. CDR3 nucleotides: TGTGCCAGCAGCCCGCTTGGACAGGGTTGGACTGAAGCTTTCTTT.

The rearrangement joins TRBV27 to TRBJ2-3, with 9 bases matching TRBD1. Germline CDR1 reads MNHEY; CDR2 reads SMNVEV (reference sequence). V gave up 5 bases and J gave up 3 bases; unmatched junction bases: 3. The CDR3 length is 14 residues. In nucleotides, the CDR3 is TGTGCCAGCAGTCTGGGACAGGGAACAGATACGCAGTATTTT. This gives the protein CASSLGQGTDTQYF.

This clone came up once. The V gene is TRBV4-3, the J gene TRBJ2-2, with unresolved D. Trimming cost V 2 bases and J 7 bases, with 5 bases left between them. The CDR3 is 12 residues long. Germline loops: CDR1 LGHNA, CDR2 YSLEER. The CDR3 bases are TGCGCCAGCAGCCAAACGGGCGGGGAGCTGTTTTTT. This sequence encodes CASSQTGGELFF.

The rearrangement links TRBV30 to TRBJ2-3, with 8 bases that match TRBD1. The CDR3 is 15 residues long. J was trimmed by 1 base and V by 5 bases; bases with no gene match: 8. Germline values: CDR1 GTSNPN, CDR2 SVGIG (reference sequence). The CDR3 region has the DNA TGTGCCTGGGCCCTAGGACAGGGTGGCACAGATACGCAGTATTTT. It translates to CAWALGQGGTDTQYF.

The CDR3 sequence: CAWSMGGTDTQYF. DNA for the CDR3: TGTGCCTGGAGTATGGGGGGGACAGATACGCAGTATTTT. The chain joins TRBV30 to TRBJ2-3; 7 nucleotides line up with TRBD2. Germline CDR1 and CDR2: GTSNPN and SVGIG (reference sequence). Unmatched junction bases numbered 2, after V lost 2 bases and J lost 3 bases. This CDR3 spans 13 amino acids.